Listed here is a single TCR beta chain. Its antigen is unknown. These data belong to a study of T cells in tuberculosis. Study-level information: Samples predate treatment or fall within its first 7 days. General study results and limits: A GMM-specific repertoire classifier reached about 85% accuracy, AUROC over 0.85. Active tuberculosis cases were adults; controls were adolescents.

The time point is: new active TB diagnosis, blood taken before or within 7 days of starting treatment. Patients were newly diagnosed, HIV-seronegative, and aged 18 or older. The CDR3 has 15 amino acids. The method was immunoSEQ multiplex PCR; TCRdb's version includes in-frame clones alone and lacks a portion of them. The data contain 31,000 or so clones, roughly 86% of them singletons. The chain joins TRBV21-1 to TRBJ1-5; TRBD1 reflects the table's D call only, with no check against the DNA. TRBV21-1 is an annotated pseudogene. The starting material was PBMCs, obtained at tuberculosis diagnosis. This receptor was taken from an adult with tuberculosis. The CDR3 reads CASSKEGQLNQPQHF. CDR3 sequence (DNA): TGTGCCAGCAGCAAAGAGGGACAGCTCAATCAGCCCCAGCATTTT.